Below, 4 T cell receptor beta chains from the same sample are listed, as sequenced in a study of HIV-infected patients and healthy controls. Whole blood was used without fractionation, so all unsorted peripheral T cells were included. 400 to 550 ng RNA was reverse transcribed with alpha and beta constant-region primers. Separate chain-specific third strand synthesis with multiplexing indices produced the alpha and beta libraries. TCRdb called the 5' RACE reads again in MiXCR, with one record for every CDR3 protein. The data contain thousands of distinct CDR3 sequences, 8% to 9.5% of them seen just once; the ten biggest clones take up about 35%. The specimen was blood, collected before antiretroviral therapy. The receptors were gathered from an adult with HIV infection. The donor label of this sample is uncertain.

Many counts were recorded for this clonotype. The chain is built from TRBV5-1 and TRBJ1-1; perhaps TRBD1 as D (5 bases). Trimming left V 0 bases short and J 5 bases short, with 14 bases between. Germline V gene lookup returns CDR1 SGHRS and CDR2 YFSETQ. The CDR3 has 15 residues. This CDR3 reads CASSLEAGGVTEAFF. The CDR3 DNA reads TGCGCCAGCAGCTTGGAAGCGGGGGGGGTAACTGAAGCTTTCTTT.

This clonotype was counted many times. V usage is TRBV5-1 and J usage is TRBJ1-4; 8 nucleotides agree with TRBD1. J was trimmed by 5 bases and V by 4 bases; bases with no gene match: 10. The germline V gene encodes CDR1 SGHRS and CDR2 YFSETQ. The CDR3 extends over 16 amino acids. The DNA for the CDR3 is TGCGCCAGCAGCCCGATACCGGGACAGGCAAATGAAAAACTGTTTTTT. Its protein product is CASSPIPGQANEKLFF. Together with reference TRBV5-1 and TRBJ1-4, the CDR3 gives the full variable domain: KAGVTQTPRYLIKTRGQQVTLSCSPISGHRSVSWYQQTPGQGLQFLFEYFSETQRNKGNFPGRFSGRQFSNSRSEMNVSTLELGDSALYLCASSPIPGQANEKLFFGSGTQLSVL.

This clonotype appeared a few times. The gene calls are TRBV7-2 and TRBJ2-1, with TRBD2 matching over 9 bases. The CDR3 is made up of 13 amino acids. The V gene end was trimmed by 5 bases and the J gene end by 15 bases; junction bases not matched to a gene: 11. The germline CDR1 and CDR2 sequences are SGHTA and FQGNSA. CDR3 in DNA: TGTGCCAGCAGCGCCGCACTAGCGGGTCATCCGTTCTTC. Its protein is CASSAALAGHPFF.

This clonotype was observed many times. This chain connects TRBV18 to TRBJ1-1; perhaps TRBD1 as D (6 bases). This CDR3 is 13 amino acids long. V lost 1 base and J 4 bases, leaving 7 bases between the germline ends. Germline CDR1 and CDR2: KGHSH and LQKENI. This CDR3 reads CASSPQGGTEAFF. Here the CDR3 DNA reads TGTGCCAGCTCACCACAGGGGGGCACTGAAGCTTTCTTT. Variable domain in full (rest from reference TRBV18 and TRBJ1-1): NAGVMQNPRHLVRRRGQEARLRCSPMKGHSHVYWYRQLPEEGLKFMVYLQKENIIDESGMPKERFSAEFPKEGPSILRIQQVVRGDSAAYFCASSPQGGTEAFFGQGTRLTVV.